The rows below give T cell receptor beta chains drawn from one sample of a study of cytomegalovirus exposure and HLA in healthy donors. Using immunoSEQ multiplex PCR, the repertoire was profiled, and TCRdb retains in-frame clones only, with some absent. The sample contains 120,000 to 150,000 clones, around three fifths of which appear only once. Sample: PBMCs. These receptors were collected from a woman aged 25 to 39 in good health and CMV-seropositive. Both conserved end residues are part of each CDR3. The order of the fields is clone size, D gene, V gene, J gene, CDR3 protein, CDR3 DNA. A D gene is named only where the DNA matches it firmly. Size values are once, few and many counts, or a class for expanded clones, and some rows have none.

clone_size: NA
d_call: TRBD1
v_call: TRBV19
j_call: TRBJ1-5
cdr3_aa: CASKKGAAQGQPQHF
cdr3_nt: TGTGCCAGTAAAAAGGGGGCAGCCCAAGGACAGCCCCAGCATTTT

clone_size: NA
d_call: NA
v_call: TRBV9
j_call: TRBJ2-3
cdr3_aa: CASSGTVGDTQYF
cdr3_nt: TGTGCCAGCAGCGGAACGGTCGGAGATACGCAGTATTTT

clone_size: NA
d_call: NA
v_call: TRBV7-8
j_call: TRBJ1-1
cdr3_aa: CASSLGVGNTEAFF
cdr3_nt: TGTGCCAGCAGCCTCGGGGTAGGGAACACTGAAGCTTTCTTT

clone_size: NA
d_call: TRBD2
v_call: TRBV9
j_call: TRBJ2-3
cdr3_aa: CASSVSSGRADTQYF
cdr3_nt: TGTGCCAGCAGCGTGTCTAGCGGGAGAGCAGATACGCAGTATTTT

clone_size: NA
d_call: TRBD2
v_call: TRBV27
j_call: TRBJ2-5
cdr3_aa: CASSLSPVAGEETQYF
cdr3_nt: TGTGCCAGCAGTTTATCGCCAGTAGCGGGGGAGGAGACCCAGTACTTC

clone_size: few
d_call: NA
v_call: TRBV12-5
j_call: TRBJ1-1
cdr3_aa: CASGLVLGKGMNTEAFF
cdr3_nt: TGTGCTAGTGGTTTGGTACTCGGAAAGGGGATGAACACTGAAGCTTTCTTT

clone_size: NA
d_call: NA
v_call: TRBV5-1
j_call: TRBJ2-5
cdr3_aa: CASSWVSGAETQYF
cdr3_nt: TGCGCCAGCAGCTGGGTGTCAGGGGCAGAGACCCAGTACTTC

clone_size: few
d_call: NA
v_call: TRBV27
j_call: TRBJ2-1
cdr3_aa: CASSLSPFLVSINEQFF
cdr3_nt: TGTGCCAGCAGTTTATCCCCCTTTCTAGTCAGTATCAATGAGCAGTTCTTC

clone_size: NA
d_call: TRBD1
v_call: TRBV6-5
j_call: TRBJ2-7
cdr3_aa: CASSYTGGEQYF
cdr3_nt: TGTGCCAGCAGTTACACAGGGGGTGAGCAGTACTTC

clone_size: few
d_call: NA
v_call: TRBV5-6
j_call: TRBJ1-3
cdr3_aa: CASGTGPGNTIYF
cdr3_nt: TGTGCCAGCGGCACAGGGCCTGGAAACACCATATATTTT

clone_size: NA
d_call: TRBD1
v_call: TRBV15
j_call: TRBJ2-7
cdr3_aa: CATEDRGASYEQYF
cdr3_nt: TGTGCCACCGAAGACAGGGGCGCCTCCTACGAGCAGTACTTC

clone_size: NA
d_call: NA
v_call: TRBV29-1
j_call: TRBJ1-1
cdr3_aa: CSVAQQGNTEAFF
cdr3_nt: TGCAGCGTTGCCCAACAGGGGAACACTGAAGCTTTCTTT

clone_size: NA
d_call: NA
v_call: TRBV5-1
j_call: TRBJ2-7
cdr3_aa: CASSLVLQGSHERYF
cdr3_nt: TGCGCCAGCAGCTTGGTCTTACAGGGAAGCCACGAGCGGTACTTC

clone_size: NA
d_call: TRBD1
v_call: TRBV30
j_call: TRBJ1-2
cdr3_aa: CAWSQDRGYYGYTF
cdr3_nt: TGTGCCTGGAGTCAGGACAGGGGGTACTATGGCTACACCTTC

clone_size: NA
d_call: NA
v_call: TRBV2
j_call: TRBJ1-4
cdr3_aa: CASSERKRANEKLFF
cdr3_nt: TGTGCCAGCAGTGAACGCAAGAGGGCTAATGAAAAACTGTTTTTT

clone_size: NA
d_call: TRBD2
v_call: TRBV6-4
j_call: TRBJ2-1
cdr3_aa: CASSVSGTSNEQFF
cdr3_nt: TGTGCCAGCAGTGTTTCCGGGACTAGCAATGAGCAGTTCTTC

clone_size: NA
d_call: TRBD2
v_call: TRBV2
j_call: TRBJ2-7
cdr3_aa: CASSLNSGASGQYF
cdr3_nt: TGTGCCAGCAGTCTAAATAGCGGGGCGTCCGGGCAGTACTTC

clone_size: NA
d_call: NA
v_call: TRBV18
j_call: TRBJ2-5
cdr3_aa: CASSPSFSLDAETQYF
cdr3_nt: TGTGCCAGCTCACCAAGTTTTTCCCTAGATGCTGAGACCCAGTACTTC

clone_size: NA
d_call: TRBD1
v_call: TRBV5-4
j_call: TRBJ2-1
cdr3_aa: CASSLAMGQGALGNEQFF
cdr3_nt: TGTGCCAGCAGCTTGGCCATGGGACAGGGGGCTTTAGGAAATGAGCAGTTCTTC

clone_size: NA
d_call: NA
v_call: TRBV4-1
j_call: TRBJ2-5
cdr3_aa: CASSPEGLFALETQYF
cdr3_nt: TGCGCCAGCAGCCCCGAGGGCCTCTTCGCTCTCGAGACCCAGTACTTC

clone_size: NA
d_call: TRBD1
v_call: TRBV2
j_call: TRBJ1-5
cdr3_aa: CASSEATGSQPQHF
cdr3_nt: TGTGCCAGCAGTGAAGCGACAGGGTCTCAGCCCCAGCATTTT

clone_size: NA
d_call: TRBD2
v_call: TRBV5-1
j_call: TRBJ2-3
cdr3_aa: CASSLGTNTDTQYF
cdr3_nt: TGCGCCAGCAGCTTAGGGACTAACACAGATACGCAGTATTTT

clone_size: NA
d_call: NA
v_call: TRBV10-2
j_call: TRBJ2-5
cdr3_aa: CASSESYAPETQYF
cdr3_nt: TGCGCCAGCAGTGAGTCGTACGCGCCAGAGACCCAGTACTTC

clone_size: NA
d_call: TRBD2
v_call: TRBV19
j_call: TRBJ2-1
cdr3_aa: CASSIDLTSGPYNEQFF
cdr3_nt: TGTGCCAGTAGTATAGATCTGACTAGCGGCCCCTACAATGAGCAGTTCTTC

clone_size: NA
d_call: TRBD1
v_call: TRBV19
j_call: TRBJ1-1
cdr3_aa: CASSPGQAATEAFF
cdr3_nt: TGTGCCAGTAGCCCGGGACAGGCGGCGACTGAAGCTTTCTTT

clone_size: NA
d_call: NA
v_call: TRBV29-1
j_call: TRBJ2-5
cdr3_aa: CSVEKGAVQETQYF
cdr3_nt: TGCAGCGTTGAAAAGGGAGCGGTGCAAGAGACCCAGTACTTC

clone_size: few
d_call: TRBD1
v_call: TRBV27
j_call: TRBJ2-7
cdr3_aa: CASGEQGSIEQYF
cdr3_nt: TGTGCCAGCGGAGAACAGGGGTCCATAGAGCAGTACTTC

clone_size: NA
d_call: NA
v_call: TRBV27
j_call: TRBJ2-6
cdr3_aa: CASSYSGVSGANVLTF
cdr3_nt: TGTGCCAGCAGCTACTCGGGGGTCTCTGGGGCCAACGTCCTGACTTTC

clone_size: NA
d_call: TRBD1
v_call: TRBV2
j_call: TRBJ1-1
cdr3_aa: CATRGLEDTEAFF
cdr3_nt: TGTGCCACCAGGGGGTTGGAGGACACTGAAGCTTTCTTT

clone_size: NA
d_call: NA
v_call: TRBV7-2
j_call: TRBJ1-2
cdr3_aa: CASSFGEANYGYTF
cdr3_nt: TGTGCCAGCAGCTTCGGTGAAGCTAACTATGGCTACACCTTC

clone_size: NA
d_call: TRBD2
v_call: TRBV4-1
j_call: TRBJ2-7
cdr3_aa: CASSQPAGGLYEQYF
cdr3_nt: TGCGCCAGCAGCCAACCAGCGGGGGGGCTCTACGAGCAGTACTTC

clone_size: NA
d_call: TRBD2
v_call: TRBV27
j_call: TRBJ2-3
cdr3_aa: CASSSGTRSTDTQYF
cdr3_nt: TGTGCCAGCAGTTCCGGGACTAGAAGCACAGATACGCAGTATTTT

clone_size: NA
d_call: NA
v_call: TRBV2
j_call: TRBJ2-7
cdr3_aa: CASRPFGSYEQYF
cdr3_nt: TGTGCCAGCAGACCATTCGGGTCCTACGAGCAGTACTTC

clone_size: NA
d_call: NA
v_call: TRBV30
j_call: TRBJ2-7
cdr3_aa: CAWGFSGPRQYF
cdr3_nt: TGTGCCTGGGGCTTTAGCGGCCCCCGGCAGTACTTC

clone_size: few
d_call: TRBD1
v_call: TRBV28
j_call: TRBJ1-2
cdr3_aa: CASSLLTGGKGGYTF
cdr3_nt: TGTGCCAGCAGTTTACTGACAGGGGGGAAGGGTGGCTACACCTTC

clone_size: few
d_call: NA
v_call: TRBV9
j_call: TRBJ2-7
cdr3_aa: CASTPDSTSYEQYF
cdr3_nt: TGTGCCAGCACCCCGGACTCGACCTCCTACGAGCAGTACTTC

clone_size: NA
d_call: TRBD1
v_call: TRBV2
j_call: TRBJ1-6
cdr3_aa: CASRAVGQGDSPLHF
cdr3_nt: TGTGCCAGCAGGGCGGTAGGACAGGGCGATTCACCCCTCCACTTT

clone_size: NA
d_call: TRBD1
v_call: TRBV6-1
j_call: TRBJ2-7
cdr3_aa: CASSARTGSHYEQYF
cdr3_nt: TGTGCCAGCAGCGCCCGGACAGGGTCCCACTACGAGCAGTACTTC

clone_size: NA
d_call: NA
v_call: TRBV7-8
j_call: TRBJ2-5
cdr3_aa: CASSLDSPGTQYF
cdr3_nt: TGTGCCAGCAGCTTAGATTCGCCAGGGACCCAGTACTTC

clone_size: NA
d_call: NA
v_call: TRBV6-5
j_call: TRBJ2-5
cdr3_aa: CASRLNPDSSGTQYF
cdr3_nt: TGTGCCAGCAGACTCAATCCGGACAGCAGCGGGACCCAGTACTTC

clone_size: many
d_call: NA
v_call: TRBV6-5
j_call: TRBJ1-5
cdr3_aa: CASSRRENNQPQHF
cdr3_nt: TGTGCCAGCAGTCGCCGGGAAAACAATCAGCCCCAGCATTTT

clone_size: few
d_call: NA
v_call: TRBV5-1
j_call: TRBJ1-3
cdr3_aa: CASSSGLSSGNTIYF
cdr3_nt: TGCGCCAGCAGCTCTGGACTGTCCTCTGGAAACACCATATATTTT

clone_size: NA
d_call: NA
v_call: TRBV15
j_call: TRBJ1-4
cdr3_aa: CATSRGQVNEKLFF
cdr3_nt: TGTGCCACCAGCAGAGGACAGGTTAATGAAAAACTGTTTTTT

clone_size: once
d_call: TRBD2
v_call: TRBV29-1
j_call: TRBJ2-7
cdr3_aa: CSVNSGESYEQYF
cdr3_nt: TGCAGCGTGAACAGCGGGGAATCCTACGAGCAGTACTTC

clone_size: NA
d_call: NA
v_call: TRBV5-4
j_call: TRBJ1-6
cdr3_aa: CASTTDSLYNSPLHF
cdr3_nt: TGTGCCAGCACCACGGACAGCCTTTATAATTCACCCCTCCACTTT

clone_size: few
d_call: TRBD1
v_call: TRBV28
j_call: TRBJ1-1
cdr3_aa: CASSPTGANTEAFF
cdr3_nt: TGTGCCAGCAGTCCGACAGGGGCGAACACTGAAGCTTTCTTT

clone_size: NA
d_call: NA
v_call: TRBV23-1
j_call: TRBJ1-1
cdr3_aa: CASSSRGCSTEAFF
cdr3_nt: TGCGCCAGCTCGAGCAGGGGATGTAGCACTGAAGCTTTCTTT

clone_size: NA
d_call: NA
v_call: TRBV4-2
j_call: TRBJ2-7
cdr3_aa: CASSQGAQDEQYF
cdr3_nt: TGTGCCAGCAGCCAAGGGGCCCAGGACGAGCAGTACTTC

clone_size: few
d_call: NA
v_call: TRBV10-2
j_call: TRBJ2-5
cdr3_aa: CASSGSGTSRETQYF
cdr3_nt: TGCGCCAGCAGCGGATCCGGAACCTCGAGGGAGACCCAGTACTTC